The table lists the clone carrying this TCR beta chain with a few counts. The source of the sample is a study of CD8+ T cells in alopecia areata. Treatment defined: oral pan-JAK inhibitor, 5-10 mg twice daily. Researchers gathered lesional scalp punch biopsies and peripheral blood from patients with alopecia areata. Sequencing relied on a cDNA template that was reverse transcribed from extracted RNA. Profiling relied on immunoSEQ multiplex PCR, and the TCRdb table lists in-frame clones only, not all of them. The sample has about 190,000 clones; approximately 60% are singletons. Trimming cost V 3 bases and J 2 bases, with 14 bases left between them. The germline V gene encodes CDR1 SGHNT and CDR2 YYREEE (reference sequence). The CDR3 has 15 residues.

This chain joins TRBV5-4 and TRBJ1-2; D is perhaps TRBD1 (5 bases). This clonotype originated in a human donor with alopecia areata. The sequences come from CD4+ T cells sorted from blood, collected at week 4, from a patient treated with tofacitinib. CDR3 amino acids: CASSSGGAQNYGYTF. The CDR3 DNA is TGTGCCAGCAGCTCGGGAGGGGCCCAGAACTATGGCTACACCTTC.